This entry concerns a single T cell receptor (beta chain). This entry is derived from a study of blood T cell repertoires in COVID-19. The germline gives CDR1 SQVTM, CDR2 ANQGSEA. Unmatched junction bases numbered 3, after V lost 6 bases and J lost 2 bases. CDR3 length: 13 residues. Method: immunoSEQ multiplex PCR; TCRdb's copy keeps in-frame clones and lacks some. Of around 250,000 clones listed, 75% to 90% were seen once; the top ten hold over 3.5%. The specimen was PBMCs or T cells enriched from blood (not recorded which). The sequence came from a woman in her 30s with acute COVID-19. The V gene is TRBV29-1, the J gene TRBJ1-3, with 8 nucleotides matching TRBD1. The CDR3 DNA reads TGCAGCGTGACAGGGGAAGCTGGAAACACCATATATTTT. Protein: CSVTGEAGNTIYF.